This TCR beta chain emerged from a study of blood T cell repertoires in COVID-19 (dated by TCRdb to about 2020). About the investigation overall: Samples covering the acute and convalescent phases of COVID-19 were provided by collaborators in the United States, Italy and Spain. The samples were drawn from two sources: the first 160 participants of the ongoing ImmuneRACE study, and over 1,000 subjects contributed by 6 global collaborators. The repertoires were released in a freely available public database meant as a resource for research on the immune response to SARS-CoV-2. Where HLA class I and class II types were available, the types were taken from metadata supplied by the sample provider, not from assay-based typing. The dataset comprised deeply sampled blood TCRbeta repertoires from subjects exposed to, actively infected with, or recovered from COVID-19. The material from the prospective study consisted of cDNA or gDNA derived from T cells, B-cell-depleted T cells, or PBMCs. The sample metadata nearly always contained a de-identified subject ID, COVID-19 status, age in years and sex. Broader findings and caveats from the paper: How much clinical and demographic metadata was included differed by source and by participant, and the metadata was provided uncurated.

From cysteine to phenylalanine, the CDR3 is 15 amino acids long. Solely the CDR3 DNA is kept, with 45 bases framed from the first base. Trimming leaves V shorter by 4 bases and J shorter by 10 bases, with the junction holding 10 bases beyond the gene matches. CDR1 and CDR2 are drawn from the germline V gene: SGHTA, FQGTGA. TCRbeta CDR3 regions were amplified from genomic DNA by means of the immunoSEQ Assay, a bias-controlled multiplex PCR. On the study's bioinformatics: The number of nucleated cells in each sample was estimated by amplification of reference gene primers within the assay. Sequence reads were collapsed and filtered to measure the absolute abundance of every unique TCRbeta CDR3 rearrangement. For each sample, productive Simpson clonality was calculated as the square root of Simpson's diversity index across productive rearrangements. Sourced from immuneACCESS, this table was stored by TCRdb with only in-frame sequences that have V and J called. A share of the clones is absent; for the studies checked, an unresolved V gene accounts for under half, and the remainder has no known explanation. Clonal size and the V and J genes are those of that table, whereas D and trimming came from the DNA. The sample records roughly 250,000 clones, around 86% of which are singletons. Roughly 1.9% of the sample rests with the top ten.

Participants in the prospective study were enrolled through a virtual design, were aged about 18 to 100 years, and lived in 24 United States geographic areas. Cohort assignment in the prospective study relied on participant-reported clinical history from a screening survey and a study questionnaire. Recovered participants in ImmuneRACE Cohort 3 were defined by two consecutive negative NP/OP PCR tests, clearance by a healthcare professional, or resolution of symptoms. In the prospective study, mobile phlebotomists collected whole blood, serum and a nasopharyngeal or oropharyngeal swab from each participant. Over a roughly two-month period, participants in the prospective study had the option of providing additional blood draws and questionnaires. Before DNA extraction, blood samples from the prospective study were shipped at room temperature or frozen. Worth noting for this clone: This receptor's antigen is unknown. Qualities for individual bases were not recorded, and no much larger clone is one base off.

The sequence joins TRBV7-3 to TRBJ2-1; 10 central nucleotides agree with TRBD2. The receptor comes from a woman in her forties or fifties who had recovered from COVID-19. The sequenced material came from PBMCs or T cells enriched from blood (not recorded which). Here the CDR3 is given as CASSSGLALDYEQFF. The DNA reads TGTGCCAGCAGCTCGGGACTAGCGTTAGATTACGAGCAGTTCTTC.